The 4 T cell receptor beta chains presented below share a single source sample, sequenced in a study of shared clonotypes between healthy human individuals. TCRdb keeps only in-frame clones here, not all; method: immunoSEQ multiplex PCR. The sample contains 950,000 to 1,300,000 clones, approximately 70% of which appear only once. Sequencing input: memory CD4+ T cells sorted from blood. Subset of the sample: CD45RA-negative fraction. The source is a man aged 18 to 30 in good health.

The chain uses TRBV27 and TRBJ2-1; tentatively, D is TRBD1 (6 bases). The CDR3 totals 17 residues. Per germline, CDR1 MNHEY and CDR2 SMNVEV (reference sequence). Trimming took 5 bases from V and 7 from J, leaving 24 bases between them. The CDR3: CASSPDPGTRGWNEQFF. The CDR3, as DNA: TGTGCCAGCAGTCCCGACCCCGGGACAAGGGGGTGGAATGAGCAGTTCTTC.

CDR3 sequence reads: CASSPPRTGFSNTGELFF. In DNA form, the CDR3 reads TGTGCCAGCTCACCACCGAGGACAGGGTTTTCGAACACCGGGGAGCTGTTTTTT. The J gene is TRBJ2-2, the V gene TRBV18; TRBD1 matches 8 bases. The CDR3 sequence is 18 residues long. Looked up from germline, CDR1 is KGHSH and CDR2 is LQKENI. V was pared by 0 bases and J by 0 bases, with 6 bases of the junction left unmatched.

This rearrangement joins TRBV27 to TRBJ1-2; D is ambiguous. V shed 6 bases and J shed 2 bases, with 16 bases lying between them. This CDR3 region has 15 residues. CDR1 MNHEY and CDR2 SMNVEV come from the germline V gene (reference sequence). CDR3 protein: CASSPLGVRNYGYTF. CDR3 bases: TGTGCCAGCAGCCCCCTCGGGGTGAGGAACTATGGCTACACCTTC.

The chain combines TRBV28 with TRBJ2-1, with a tentative D call TRBD2 (6 bases). The CDR3 runs to 14 residues. V was clipped by 2 bases and J by 11 bases, with 16 bases between them. In germline, CDR1 is MDHEN, CDR2 SYDVKM. The CDR3 DNA sequence: TGTGCCAGCAGTTTAGGGGGGTCGGACCAAAAGCAGTTCTTC. Protein: CASSLGGSDQKQFF.